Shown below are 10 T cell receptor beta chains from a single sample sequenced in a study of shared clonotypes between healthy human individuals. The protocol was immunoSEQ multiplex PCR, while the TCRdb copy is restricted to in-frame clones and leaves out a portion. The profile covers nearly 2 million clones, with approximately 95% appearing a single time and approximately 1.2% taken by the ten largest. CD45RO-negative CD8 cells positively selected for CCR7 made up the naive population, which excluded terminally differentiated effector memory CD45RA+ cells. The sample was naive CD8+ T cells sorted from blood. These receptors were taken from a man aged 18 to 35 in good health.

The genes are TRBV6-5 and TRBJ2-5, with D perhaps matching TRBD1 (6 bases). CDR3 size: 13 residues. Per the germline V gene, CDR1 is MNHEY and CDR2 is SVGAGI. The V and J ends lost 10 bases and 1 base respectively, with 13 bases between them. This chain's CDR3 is CATLSDSQETQYF. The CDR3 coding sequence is TGTGCCACCCTTTCGGACAGCCAAGAGACCCAGTACTTC.

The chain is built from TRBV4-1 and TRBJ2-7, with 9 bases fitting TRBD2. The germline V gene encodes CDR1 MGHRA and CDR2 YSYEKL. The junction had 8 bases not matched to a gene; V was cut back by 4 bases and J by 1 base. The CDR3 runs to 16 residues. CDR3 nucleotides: TGCGCCAGCAGCCTCCGACTAGCGGACGCATCCTACGAGCAGTACTTC. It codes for CASSLRLADASYEQYF.

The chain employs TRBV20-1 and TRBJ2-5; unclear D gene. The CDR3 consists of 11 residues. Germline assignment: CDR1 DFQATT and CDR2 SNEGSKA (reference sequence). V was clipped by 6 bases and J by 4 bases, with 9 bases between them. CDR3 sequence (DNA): TGCAGTGCCCGATTTGGAGAGACCCAGTACTTC. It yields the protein CSARFGETQYF.

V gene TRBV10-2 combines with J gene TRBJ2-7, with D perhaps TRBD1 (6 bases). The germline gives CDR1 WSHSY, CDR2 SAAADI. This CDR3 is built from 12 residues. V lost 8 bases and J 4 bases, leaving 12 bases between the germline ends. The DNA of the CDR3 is TGCGCCAGCGCAACAGGGTGGTACGAGCAGTACTTC. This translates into CASATGWYEQYF.

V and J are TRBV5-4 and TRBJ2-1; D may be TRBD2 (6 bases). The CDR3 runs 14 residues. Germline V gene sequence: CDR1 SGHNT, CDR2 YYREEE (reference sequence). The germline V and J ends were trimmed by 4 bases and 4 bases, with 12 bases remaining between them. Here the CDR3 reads CASSPSSGYNEQFF. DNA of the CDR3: TGTGCCAGCAGCCCTAGCAGCGGGTACAATGAGCAGTTCTTC.

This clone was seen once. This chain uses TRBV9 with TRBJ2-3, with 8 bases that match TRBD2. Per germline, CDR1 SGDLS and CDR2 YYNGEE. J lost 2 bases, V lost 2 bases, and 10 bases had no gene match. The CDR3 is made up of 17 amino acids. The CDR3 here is CASSVEFSGETTDTQYF. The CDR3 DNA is TGTGCCAGCAGCGTCGAGTTTAGCGGGGAGACCACAGATACGCAGTATTTT. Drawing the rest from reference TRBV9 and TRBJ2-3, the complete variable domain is DSGVTQTPKHLITATGQRVTLRCSPRSGDLSVYWYQQSLDQGLQFLIQYYNGEERAKGNILERFSAQQFPDLHSELNLSSLELGDSALYFCASSVEFSGETTDTQYFGPGTRLTVL.

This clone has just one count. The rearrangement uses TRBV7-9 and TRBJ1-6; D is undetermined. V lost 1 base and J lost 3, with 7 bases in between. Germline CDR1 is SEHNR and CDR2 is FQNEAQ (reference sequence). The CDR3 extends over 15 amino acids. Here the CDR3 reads CASSLDPGYNSPLHF. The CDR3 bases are TGTGCCAGCAGCTTAGACCCAGGCTATAATTCACCCCTCCACTTT.

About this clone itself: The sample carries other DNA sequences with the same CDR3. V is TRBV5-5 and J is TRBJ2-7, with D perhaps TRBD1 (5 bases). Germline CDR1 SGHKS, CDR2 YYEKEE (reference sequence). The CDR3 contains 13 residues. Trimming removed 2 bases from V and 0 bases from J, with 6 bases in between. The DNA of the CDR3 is TGTGCCAGCAGCTTAGGGGCCTCCTACGAGCAGTACTTC. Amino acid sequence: CASSLGASYEQYF.

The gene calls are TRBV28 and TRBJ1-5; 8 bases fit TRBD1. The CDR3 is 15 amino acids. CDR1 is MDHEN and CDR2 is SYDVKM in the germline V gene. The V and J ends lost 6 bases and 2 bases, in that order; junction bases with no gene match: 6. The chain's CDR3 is CASRPDRGGNQPQHF. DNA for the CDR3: TGTGCCAGCAGGCCCGACAGGGGCGGCAATCAGCCCCAGCATTTT. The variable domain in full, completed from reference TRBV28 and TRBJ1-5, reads DVKVTQSSRYLVKRTGEKVFLECVQDMDHENMFWYRQDPGLGLRLIYFSYDVKMKEKGDIPEGYSVSREKKERFSLILESASTNQTSMYLCASRPDRGGNQPQHFGDGTRLSIL.

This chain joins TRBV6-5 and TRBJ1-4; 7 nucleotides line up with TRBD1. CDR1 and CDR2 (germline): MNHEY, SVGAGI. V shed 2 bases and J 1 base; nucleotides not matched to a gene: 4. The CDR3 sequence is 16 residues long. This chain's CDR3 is CASSYDREGTNEKLFF. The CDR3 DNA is TGTGCCAGCAGTTACGACAGGGAGGGAACTAATGAAAAACTGTTTTTT.